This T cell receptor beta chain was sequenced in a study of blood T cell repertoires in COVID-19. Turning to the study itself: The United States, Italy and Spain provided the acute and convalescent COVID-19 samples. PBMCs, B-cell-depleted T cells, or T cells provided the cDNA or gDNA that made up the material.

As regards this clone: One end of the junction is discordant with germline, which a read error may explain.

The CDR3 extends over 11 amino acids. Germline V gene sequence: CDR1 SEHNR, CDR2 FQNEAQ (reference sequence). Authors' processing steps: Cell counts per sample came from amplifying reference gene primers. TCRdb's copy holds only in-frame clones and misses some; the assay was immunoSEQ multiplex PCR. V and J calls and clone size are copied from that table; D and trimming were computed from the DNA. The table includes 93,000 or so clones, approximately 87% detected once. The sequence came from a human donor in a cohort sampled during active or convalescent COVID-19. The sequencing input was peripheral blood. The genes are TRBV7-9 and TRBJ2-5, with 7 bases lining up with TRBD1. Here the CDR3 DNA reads TGTGCCAGCAGCTCGGGACAGTCCTTACACTTC. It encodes CASSSGQSLHF.